The rows below give T cell receptor beta chains drawn from one sample of a study of blood T cell repertoires in COVID-19. Using immunoSEQ multiplex PCR, the repertoire was profiled, and TCRdb retains in-frame clones only, with some absent. The sample shows around 40,000 clones, 90% to 95% of them seen only once. Sequencing used peripheral blood. All receptors come from a human donor with active COVID-19. The donor label of this sample is uncertain. CDR3s include the opening cysteine and the closing phenylalanine or tryptophan. A D gene is named only where the DNA matches it firmly. Clone size is not always given. Where it is, it says once, few, many or a class for expanded clones.

abundance	v_gene	d_gene	j_gene	CDR3aa	CDR3nt
-	TRBV4-1	-	TRBJ2-5	CASSQVPSSGTQYF	TGCGCCAGCAGCCAAGTTCCTAGCTCCGGGACCCAGTACTTC
-	TRBV3-1/TRBV3-2	TRBD2	TRBJ2-6	CASSRTSELTF	TGTGCCAGCAGCCGAACTAGCGAGCTGACTTTC
-	TRBV25-1	-	TRBJ1-5	CASPDRQLDLNQPQHF	TGTGCCAGCCCAGACCGACAGTTGGATCTCAATCAGCCCCAGCATTTT
-	TRBV5-8	-	TRBJ1-6	CASSFRQGNRLNNSPLHF	TGTGCCAGCAGCTTTCGGCAGGGTAATCGCCTTAATAATTCACCCCTCCACTTT
once	TRBV6-5	-	TRBJ2-5	CASSLKKEETQYF	TGTGCCAGCAGTTTGAAGAAGGAGGAGACCCAGTACTTC
-	TRBV6-2/TRBV6-3	TRBD1	TRBJ2-7	CASSQYRGMYEQYF	TGTGCCAGCAGCCAGTACAGGGGAATGTACGAGCAGTACTTC
-	TRBV11-3	-	TRBJ2-1	CASSLANNEQFF	TGTGCCAGCAGCTTAGCCAACAATGAGCAGTTCTTC
-	TRBV6-2/TRBV6-3	TRBD1	TRBJ1-5	CASSYSAGQGGNQPQHF	TGTGCCAGCAGTTACTCCGCGGGACAGGGAGGCAATCAGCCCCAGCATTTT
-	TRBV7-9	TRBD2	TRBJ2-7	CASSGGSYSHEQYF	TGTGCCAGCAGCGGCGGGAGTTACTCCCACGAGCAGTACTTC
-	TRBV27	-	TRBJ2-2	CASGRGRRGNTGELFF	TGTGCCAGCGGGCGGGGCCGGAGGGGAAACACCGGGGAGCTGTTTTTT
-	TRBV3-1/TRBV3-2	-	TRBJ1-5	CASSQADQDQPQHF	TGTGCCAGCAGCCAGGCTGATCAGGATCAGCCCCAGCATTTT
-	TRBV28	TRBD1	TRBJ1-5	CASSLPRTGASYQPQHF	TGTGCCAGCAGTTTGCCGCGGACAGGGGCCTCCTATCAGCCCCAGCATTTT
-	TRBV6-5	-	TRBJ1-6	CASSYSSRRGNSPLHF	TGTGCCAGCAGTTACTCGTCCCGCAGAGGCAATTCACCCCTCCACTTT
-	TRBV10-1	TRBD2	TRBJ2-1	CASRPPRTLAGIHEQFF	TGCGCCAGCAGACCCCCGCGCACCCTAGCGGGAATCCATGAGCAGTTCTTC
-	TRBV28	TRBD1	TRBJ2-1	CASSPRGQGTLEQFF	TGTGCCAGCAGTCCCCGGGGACAGGGTACGCTTGAGCAGTTCTTC
-	TRBV27	TRBD2	TRBJ2-7	CASSPIALAGGPYEQYF	TGTGCCAGCAGTCCCATCGCCCTAGCGGGAGGGCCCTACGAGCAGTACTTC
-	TRBV3-1/TRBV3-2	-	TRBJ2-5	CASRTLAAQETQYF	TGTGCCAGCAGGACCTTAGCGGCACAAGAGACCCAGTACTTC
-	TRBV5-5	-	TRBJ2-2	CASMGGRVTGELFF	TGTGCCAGCATGGGGGGGCGCGTTACCGGGGAGCTGTTTTTT
-	TRBV19	-	TRBJ2-7	CASSPTAPRQHFSYEQYF	TGTGCCAGTAGCCCTACTGCCCCTCGACAGCACTTCTCCTACGAGCAGTACTTC
-	TRBV21-1	-	TRBJ2-7	CASSKWRQGLTRYEQYF	TGTGCCAGCAGCAAATGGAGACAGGGGCTGACGCGCTACGAGCAGTACTTC
-	TRBV7-8	TRBD1	TRBJ1-2	CASSLGGTGGGRGYTF	TGTGCCAGCAGCTTAGGCGGGACAGGCGGGGGCCGGGGCTACACCTTC
-	TRBV29-1	-	TRBJ2-3	CSVEGRGGTSTDTQYF	TGCAGCGTTGAAGGTAGGGGGGGAACTAGCACAGATACGCAGTATTTT
-	TRBV27	-	TRBJ1-1	CASRTQAGTEAFF	TGTGCCAGCAGGACCCAGGCTGGGACTGAAGCTTTCTTT
-	TRBV3-1/TRBV3-2	-	TRBJ2-1	CASSQGVAEIYNEQFF	TGTGCCAGCAGCCAAGGGGTAGCGGAAATCTACAATGAGCAGTTCTTC
-	TRBV12-5	TRBD1	TRBJ2-5	CASGLVLGQGGGKTQYF	TGTGCTAGTGGTTTGGTACTGGGACAGGGAGGAGGGAAGACCCAGTACTTC
-	TRBV2	TRBD2	TRBJ2-2	CASSREAANTGELFF	TGTGCCAGCAGCCGGGAGGCCGCGAACACCGGGGAGCTGTTTTTT
once	TRBV4-3	-	TRBJ1-4	CASSQDAEKLFF	TGCGCCAGCAGCCAAGATGCGGAAAAACTGTTTTTT
-	TRBV7-2	TRBD2	TRBJ2-7	CASSLGGGPYEQYF	TGTGCCAGCAGCTTAGGGGGGGGACCCTACGAGCAGTACTTC
-	TRBV6-5	-	TRBJ1-5	CASRPGSKQPQHF	TGTGCCAGCAGGCCAGGGTCGAAACAGCCCCAGCATTTT
-	TRBV10-3	-	TRBJ2-1	CALGSHRSYNEQFF	TGTGCCCTAGGGAGCCACCGCTCCTACAATGAGCAGTTCTTC
-	TRBV15	TRBD1	TRBJ2-3	CATSKTGGADTQYF	TGTGCCACCAGCAAGACAGGGGGGGCAGATACGCAGTATTTT
-	TRBV18	TRBD1	TRBJ2-1	CASSPPGTGIYNEQFF	TGTGCCAGCTCCCCCCCCGGGACAGGCATCTACAATGAGCAGTTCTTC
-	TRBV2	TRBD1	TRBJ2-7	CASSGDRGRYEQYF	TGTGCCAGCAGCGGGGACAGGGGGCGGTACGAGCAGTACTTC
-	TRBV25-1	-	TRBJ2-3	CASSEYSRADTQYF	TGTGCCAGCAGTGAATATAGCAGGGCAGATACGCAGTATTTT
-	TRBV4-1	TRBD2	TRBJ2-1	CASSQSPITSGVFNEQFF	TGCGCCAGCAGCCAATCACCGATTACTAGCGGGGTCTTCAATGAGCAGTTCTTC
-	TRBV10-2	-	TRBJ1-4	CASSESEGNEKLFF	TGCGCCAGCAGTGAGTCGGAGGGGAATGAAAAACTGTTTTTT
-	TRBV5-4	-	TRBJ1-2	CASSLGGLQGGYGYTF	TGTGCCAGCAGCTTGGGGGGTCTACAGGGTGGCTATGGCTACACCTTC